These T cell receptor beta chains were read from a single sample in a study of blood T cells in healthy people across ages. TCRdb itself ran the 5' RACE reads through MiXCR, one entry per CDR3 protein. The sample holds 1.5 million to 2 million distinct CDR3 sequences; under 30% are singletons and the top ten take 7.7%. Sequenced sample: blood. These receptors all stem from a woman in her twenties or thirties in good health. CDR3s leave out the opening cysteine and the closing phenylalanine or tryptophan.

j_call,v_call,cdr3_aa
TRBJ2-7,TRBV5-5,ASSPEEHEQY
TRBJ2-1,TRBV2,ASMIPGQGSYEQF
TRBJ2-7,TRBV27,ASSSSPSPYEQY
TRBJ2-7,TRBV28,ASTEPGGAYEQY
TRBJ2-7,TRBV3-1,ASSHVRGLGYEQY
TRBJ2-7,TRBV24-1,ATSDPAGASYEQY
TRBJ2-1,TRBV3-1,ASSQAWQGQGQF
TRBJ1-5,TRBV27,ASSDQRLDQPQH
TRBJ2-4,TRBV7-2,ASSLDTFSYNEQY
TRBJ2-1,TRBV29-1,SVDQRSYNEQF
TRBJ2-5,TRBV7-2,ASSWTVFRVQETQY
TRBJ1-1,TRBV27,ASNSISGARAAEAF
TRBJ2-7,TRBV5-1,AGSLGEDTYEQY
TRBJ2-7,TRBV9,ASSGPGTGVDEQY
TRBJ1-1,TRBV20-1,SARDPPGRFTEAF
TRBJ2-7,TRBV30,AWRGSLTEGQY
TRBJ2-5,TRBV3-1,ASSHRVHEETQY
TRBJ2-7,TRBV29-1,SVETGGRSEQY
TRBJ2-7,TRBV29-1,SVEEVLASGEQY
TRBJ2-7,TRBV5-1,ASSWDPKRGVSYEQY
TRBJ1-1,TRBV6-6,ASYPPHGRNTEAF
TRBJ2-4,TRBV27,ASSYRGGAKNIQY
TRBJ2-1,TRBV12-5,ASGLVPKEQF
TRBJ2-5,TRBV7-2,ASSPGMGRQTQY
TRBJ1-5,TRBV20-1,SVRVDELGNQPQH
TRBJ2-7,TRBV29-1,SVEGFSSYEQY
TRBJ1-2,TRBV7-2,ASSLEGQGGYGYT
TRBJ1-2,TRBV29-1,SVVNGGYT
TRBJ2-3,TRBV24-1,ATSEPQGIAADTQY
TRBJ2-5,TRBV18,ASSPGAAGETQY
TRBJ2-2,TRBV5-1,ASFSGWNTGELF
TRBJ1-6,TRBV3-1,ASSQRDSNSPLH
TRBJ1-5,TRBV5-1,ASSSEPGQPQH
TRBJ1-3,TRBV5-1,ASSEGSGNTIY
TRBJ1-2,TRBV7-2,SSSLGRDASYGYT
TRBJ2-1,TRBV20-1,SARGGRTSQDEQF
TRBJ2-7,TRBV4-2,AGSQDRTRGFEQY
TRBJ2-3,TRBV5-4,ASSSRGGVPDTQY
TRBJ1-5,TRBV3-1,ASSQERTGGQPQH
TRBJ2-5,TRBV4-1,ASSQEKAGGQETQY
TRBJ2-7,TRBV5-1,ASRPALAYEQY
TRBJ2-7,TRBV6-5,ASSRKDEQY
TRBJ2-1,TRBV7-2,ASSSGLRNEQF
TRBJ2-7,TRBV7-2,ASSSDRVNYEQY
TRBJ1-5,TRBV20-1,SARDRSFGNQPQH
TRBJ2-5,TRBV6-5,ASSTTPTWTGSETQY